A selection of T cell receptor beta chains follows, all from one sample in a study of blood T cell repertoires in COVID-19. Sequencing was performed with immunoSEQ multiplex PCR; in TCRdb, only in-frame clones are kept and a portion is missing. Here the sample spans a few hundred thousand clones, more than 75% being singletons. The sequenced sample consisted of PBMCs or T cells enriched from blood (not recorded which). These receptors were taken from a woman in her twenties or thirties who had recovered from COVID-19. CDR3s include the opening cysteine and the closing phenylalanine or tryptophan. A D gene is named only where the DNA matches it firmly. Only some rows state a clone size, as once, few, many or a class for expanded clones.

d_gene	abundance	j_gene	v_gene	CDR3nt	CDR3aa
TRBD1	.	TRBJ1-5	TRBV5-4	TGTGCCAGCAGCTCCGGGACAGGGGGTTCCAATCAGCCCCAGCATTTT	CASSSGTGGSNQPQHF
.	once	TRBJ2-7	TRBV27	TGTGCCAGCAGTCCAACGGGACTGAACTCCTACGAGCAGTACTTC	CASSPTGLNSYEQYF
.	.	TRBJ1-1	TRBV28	TGTGCCAGCAGGACAGTTTCGCCTATGAACACTGAAGCTTTCTTT	CASRTVSPMNTEAFF
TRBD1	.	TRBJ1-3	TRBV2	TGTGCCAGCAGTGAAGTGTACCAGGGGGCGCGGGGAAACACCATATATTTT	CASSEVYQGARGNTIYF
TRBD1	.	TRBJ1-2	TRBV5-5	TGTGCCAGCAGCTTGCAGGGGGTCGGCTACACCTTC	CASSLQGVGYTF
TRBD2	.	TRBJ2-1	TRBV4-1	TGCGCCAGCAGCCACACCGGGACTAGCGGTTACAATGAGCAGTTCTTC	CASSHTGTSGYNEQFF
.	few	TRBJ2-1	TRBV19	TGTGCCAGTAGTATCTCAATAGCAGGGTACAATGAGCAGTTCTTC	CASSISIAGYNEQFF
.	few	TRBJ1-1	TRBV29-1	TGCAGCGTCTCTGAGGGAGCTTTCTTT	CSVSEGAFF
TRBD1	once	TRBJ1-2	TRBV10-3	TGTGCCATCAACAGGGACAGAAACTATGGCTACACCTTC	CAINRDRNYGYTF
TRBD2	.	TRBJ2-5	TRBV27	TGTGCCAGCCGGGGGGAGGTTATTGTGGAGACCCAGTACTTC	CASRGEVIVETQYF
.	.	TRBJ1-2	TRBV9	TGTGCCAGCAGCGTCTCCCCACAGGATAACTATGGCTACACCTTC	CASSVSPQDNYGYTF
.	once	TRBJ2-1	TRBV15	TGTGCCACCAGCAGACGACAGGACCGCAATGAGCAGTTCTTC	CATSRRQDRNEQFF
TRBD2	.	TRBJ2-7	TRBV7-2	TGTGCCAGCAGCTTACCGGGACTAGGTTCCCACGAGCAGTACTTC	CASSLPGLGSHEQYF
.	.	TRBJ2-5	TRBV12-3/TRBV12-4	TGTGCCAGCACCCTTTTGTTCGGGACCCAGTACTTC	CASTLLFGTQYF
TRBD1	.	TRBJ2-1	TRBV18	TGTGCCAGCTCACCAACAGGGGTCTACAATGAGCAGTTCTTC	CASSPTGVYNEQFF
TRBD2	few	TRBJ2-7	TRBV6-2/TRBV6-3	TGTGCCAGCAGTTCGGGACTAGCCTCCAACGAGCAGTACTTC	CASSSGLASNEQYF
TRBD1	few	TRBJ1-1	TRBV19	TGTGCCAGTAGTATCCCGATCGGGACAGAGCCTTACGGGCCTGAAGCTTTCTTT	CASSIPIGTEPYGPEAFF
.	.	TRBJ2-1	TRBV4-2	TGTGCCAGCAGCCAAGAAACCTCCGGGGGTGAGCAGTTCTTC	CASSQETSGGEQFF
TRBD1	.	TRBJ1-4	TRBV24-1	TGTGCCACCAGTGATTCCAGGGGGAATAGCGAAAAACTGTTTTTT	CATSDSRGNSEKLFF
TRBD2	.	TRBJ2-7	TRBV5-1	TGCGCCAGCAGCTTTGGGGGGGGCGAGCAGTACTTC	CASSFGGGEQYF